The rows below give T cell receptor beta chains drawn from one sample of a study of radiotherapy plus CTLA-4 blockade in lung cancer. This table comes from immunoSEQ multiplex PCR, and its TCRdb copy is limited to in-frame clones, with some not included. This table has roughly 98,000 clones, 80% to 85% appearing once. The sample was peripheral blood, taken from a patient treated with radiotherapy plus ipilimumab. The origin of the receptors is a human donor with non-small cell lung cancer who had a partial response to radiotherapy plus ipilimumab. Each CDR3 is given with its conserved first and last residue. Fields, in order: V gene, D gene, J gene, clone size, CDR3 protein, CDR3 DNA. The D gene is left open where the match is weak. Clone size is stated in some rows and not others, as once, few, many or a class when expanded.

TRBV20-1,-,TRBJ1-1,-,CSASRGAEAFF,TGCAGTGCTAGCAGGGGTGCTGAAGCTTTCTTT
TRBV28,-,TRBJ2-7,few,CASRDTTYEQYF,TGTGCCAGCCGGGACACAACCTACGAGCAGTACTTC
TRBV15,-,TRBJ2-6,-,CATSRGDSGANVLTF,TGTGCCACCAGCAGAGGCGACTCTGGGGCCAACGTCCTGACTTTC
TRBV5-8,-,TRBJ2-7,-,CASSQDLGQTLGREQYF,TGTGCCAGCAGCCAAGATCTGGGACAGACCCTTGGGAGGGAGCAGTACTTC
TRBV28,TRBD1,TRBJ1-5,-,CATSSGGAPRYSNQPQHF,TGTGCCACCTCCTCAGGGGGCGCCCCCCGGTATAGCAATCAGCCCCAGCATTTT
TRBV19,-,TRBJ1-1,-,CASSYMNTEAFF,TGTGCCAGTAGTTATATGAACACTGAAGCTTTCTTT
TRBV7-8,TRBD2,TRBJ2-7,-,CASSPNGLADSYEQYF,TGTGCCAGCAGCCCGAATGGACTAGCGGACTCGTACGAGCAGTACTTC
TRBV27,TRBD2,TRBJ2-2,-,CASSLLAGADGTGELFF,TGTGCCAGCAGTTTACTAGCGGGAGCGGACGGGACCGGGGAGCTGTTTTTT
TRBV5-8,TRBD1,TRBJ1-5,-,CASSLGAGGFNQPQHF,TGTGCCAGCAGCTTGGGGGCAGGGGGCTTCAATCAGCCCCAGCATTTT
TRBV30,-,TRBJ1-1,-,CAWSWTENTEAFF,TGTGCCTGGAGTTGGACTGAGAACACTGAAGCTTTCTTT
TRBV5-1,-,TRBJ2-1,-,CASSLAAGSTRSEQFF,TGCGCCAGCAGCTTGGCCGCCGGGAGTACTAGAAGTGAGCAGTTCTTC
TRBV5-1,-,TRBJ1-2,-,CASSSVGRDGYTF,TGCGCCAGCAGCTCGGTGGGTCGGGATGGCTACACCTTC
TRBV18,-,TRBJ1-6,-,CASSPEGNSPLHF,TGTGCCAGCTCACCGGAGGGGAATTCACCCCTCCACTTT
TRBV27,TRBD1,TRBJ2-6,few,CASSLKGLRGLYPGANVLTF,TGTGCCAGCAGTTTAAAAGGGTTGAGGGGGCTCTACCCTGGGGCCAACGTCCTGACTTTC